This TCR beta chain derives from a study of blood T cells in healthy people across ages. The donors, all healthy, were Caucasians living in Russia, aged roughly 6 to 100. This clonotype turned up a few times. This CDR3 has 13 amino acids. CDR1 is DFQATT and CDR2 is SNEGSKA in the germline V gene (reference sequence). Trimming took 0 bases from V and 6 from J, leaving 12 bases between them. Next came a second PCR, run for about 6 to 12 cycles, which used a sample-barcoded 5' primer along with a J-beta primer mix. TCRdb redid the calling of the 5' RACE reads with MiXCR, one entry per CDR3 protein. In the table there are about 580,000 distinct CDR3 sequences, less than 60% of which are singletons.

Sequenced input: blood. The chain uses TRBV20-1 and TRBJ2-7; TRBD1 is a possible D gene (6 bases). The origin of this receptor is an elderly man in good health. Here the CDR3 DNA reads TGCAGTGCTAGAGACCTAACAGGGTCCGAGCAGTACTTC. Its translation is CSARDLTGSEQYF.